The 28 T cell receptor beta chains below were found in one sample sequenced in a study of CD8 T cells in Susac syndrome. An amount of RNA that ranged from roughly 0.5 to 1 ug was reverse transcribed with random hexamers. TCRdb called the immunoSEQ multiplex PCR reads again in MiXCR, with one record for every CDR3 protein. This table has some 200,000 distinct CDR3 sequences, more than 85% appearing once. The sequencing sample was made of CD4+ T cells from PBMCs. The source of these receptors is a human donor with Susac syndrome.

The gene calls are TRBV18 and TRBJ1-1, with a weak D call TRBD1 (6 bases). V dropped 3 bases and J dropped 2 bases, with 13 bases sitting between them. CDR1 KGHSH and CDR2 LQKENI come from the germline V gene. This CDR3 has 15 residues. CDR3: CASSPKDRRNTEAFF. The CDR3 nucleotides read TGTGCCAGCTCACCGAAGGACAGAAGAAACACTGAAGCTTTCTTT.

V and J are TRBV20-1 and TRBJ2-3; D uncertain. The CDR3 runs to 13 residues. Germline CDR1 reads DFQATT; CDR2 reads SNEGSKA (reference sequence). The V and J ends lost 2 bases and 1 base respectively, with 7 bases between them. CDR3 sequence: CSARQERTDTQYF. In DNA form, the CDR3 reads TGCAGTGCTAGACAGGAGCGCACAGATACGCAGTATTTT.

This chain connects TRBV12-3 or TRBV12-4 to TRBJ1-2, with 11 bases fitting TRBD1. V dropped 5 bases and J dropped 6; count of bases not matched to a gene: 5. This CDR3 region has 14 residues. The CDR3 loop is CASSPGQGGNGYTF. CDR3 DNA sequence: TGTGCCAGCAGTCCGGGACAGGGGGGAAATGGCTACACCTTC.

The gene calls are TRBV5-1 and TRBJ2-7; D not resolved. The V end was cut by 3 bases, the J end by 1 base, with 8 bases between. This CDR3 comprises 13 residues. Looked up from germline, CDR1 is SGHRS and CDR2 is YFSETQ. In nucleotides, the CDR3 is TGCGCCAGCAGCTCGCCCCTGTCCTACGAGCAGTACTTC. Translating it yields CASSSPLSYEQYF.

Here the CDR3 DNA reads TGTGCCAGCAGCCGCGGAAACAATGAGCAGTTCTTC. This sequence encodes CASSRGNNEQFF. The V and J genes are TRBV5-4 and TRBJ2-1; D not resolved. Germline assignment: CDR1 SGHNT and CDR2 YYREEE (reference sequence). V lost 4 bases, J lost 5 bases, and 7 bases lay in between. The CDR3 is 12 amino acids.

The V call is TRBV12-3 or TRBV12-4, the J call TRBJ2-7, with 9 bases identical to TRBD1. Germline trimming cut 3 bases from V and 6 bases from J; bases unmatched to any gene: 6. The CDR3 runs 14 residues. The CDR3 bases are TGTGCCAGCAGTTTGCGTACAGGGGGCTTCGAGCAGTACTTC. Its protein is CASSLRTGGFEQYF.

CDR3 protein: CASRVGGWDEQFF. CDR3 nucleotide sequence: TGTGCCAGCAGAGTAGGGGGCTGGGATGAGCAGTTCTTC. The genes are TRBV6-1 and TRBJ2-1, with 7 bases aligning to TRBD1. The junction had 7 bases not matched to a gene; V was cut back by 6 bases and J by 8 bases. Germline V CDR1 and CDR2: MNHNS, SASEGT. The CDR3 contains 13 residues.

This chain uses TRBV29-1 with TRBJ1-1, with D unresolved. V was clipped by 4 bases and J by 4 bases, with 13 bases between them. The V gene's germline CDR1 is SQVTM and CDR2 ANQGSEA. The CDR3 totals 13 residues. DNA for the CDR3: TGCAGCGTTGCGAAGGGCCTGGCCACTGAAGCTTTCTTT. Protein: CSVAKGLATEAFF.

The chain recombines TRBV19 with TRBJ2-5; 9 positions agree with TRBD1. The J segment lost 5 bases and the V segment lost 5 bases, leaving 3 bases of the junction unmatched. The germline V gene encodes CDR1 LNHDA and CDR2 SQIVND (reference sequence). The CDR3 consists of 13 residues. The CDR3 region is CASSWGTGETQYF. As DNA, the CDR3 is TGTGCCAGTAGTTGGGGGACAGGGGAGACCCAGTACTTC. Variable domain in full (rest from reference TRBV19 and TRBJ2-5): DGGITQSPKYLFRKEGQNVTLSCEQNLNHDAMYWYRQDPGQGLRLIYYSQIVNDFQKGDIAEGYSVSREKKESFPLTVTSAQKNPTAFYLCASSWGTGETQYFGPGTRLLVL.

This chain links TRBV6-5 with TRBJ2-1; no clear D. The V end was cut by 2 bases, the J end by 6 bases, with 8 bases between. This CDR3 has 13 residues. Germline V gene sequence: CDR1 MNHEY, CDR2 SVGAGI. Here the CDR3 reads CASSYGVSNEQFF. The CDR3 coding sequence is TGTGCCAGCAGTTACGGAGTTTCCAATGAGCAGTTCTTC.

This chain connects TRBV7-9 to TRBJ1-2, with no clear D. With 2 bases removed from V and 1 base from J, the gap between germline ends came to 5 bases. The length of the CDR3 is 13 residues. CDR1 is SEHNR and CDR2 is FQNEAQ in the germline V gene (reference sequence). The CDR3 sequence is CASSLSDNYGYTF. CDR3 in DNA: TGTGCCAGCAGCTTATCTGATAACTATGGCTACACCTTC. Together with reference TRBV7-9 and TRBJ1-2, the CDR3 gives the full variable domain: DTGVSQNPRHKITKRGQNVTFRCDPISEHNRLYWYRQTLGQGPEFLTYFQNEAQLEKSRLLSDRFSAERPKGSFSTLEIQRTEQGDSAMYLCASSLSDNYGYTFGSGTRLTVV.

This clonotype was found once. In DNA form, the CDR3 reads TGTGCCAGTAGTACCCGGGGGGGCCTGTACAATGAGCAGTTCTTC. Translation: CASSTRGGLYNEQFF. The chain employs TRBV19 and TRBJ2-1; 8 nucleotides align to TRBD2. The CDR3 has 15 amino acids. Germline-derived CDR1 and CDR2 are LNHDA and SQIVND (reference sequence). V lost 4 bases to trimming and J lost 4 bases; unmatched junction nucleotides: 6. The full variable domain, completed using reference TRBV19 and TRBJ2-1, is DGGITQSPKYLFRKEGQNVTLSCEQNLNHDAMYWYRQDPGQGLRLIYYSQIVNDFQKGDIAEGYSVSREKKESFPLTVTSAQKNPTAFYLCASSTRGGLYNEQFFGPGTRLTVL.

The gene calls are TRBV10-3 and TRBJ2-1, with D tentatively TRBD2 (6 bases). CDR1 is ENHRY and CDR2 is SYGVKD in the germline V gene. Trimming left V 3 bases short and J 0 bases short, with 12 bases between. CDR3 size: 16 residues. The CDR3 sequence is CAISEPSAISYNEQFF. CDR3 in DNA: TGTGCCATCAGTGAACCTAGCGCGATCTCCTACAATGAGCAGTTCTTC.

The rearrangement joins TRBV7-3 to TRBJ2-1; TRBD2 agrees at 7 bases. Germline V gene data show CDR1 as SGHTA and CDR2 as FQGTGA. CDR3 size: 17 residues. V shed 2 bases, J shed 0 bases, and the junction held 7 bases outside the gene matches. CDR3 residues: CASSLPASGSSYNEQFF. The CDR3 DNA follows: TGTGCCAGCAGCTTACCGGCTAGCGGAAGCTCCTACAATGAGCAGTTCTTC.

CDR3 sequence (DNA): TGTGCCAGCAGCTACCGACAGGAATCTAATGAGCAGTTCTTC. Protein product: CASSYRQESNEQFF. The V and J genes are TRBV5-4 and TRBJ2-1; a weak D match, TRBD1 (6 bases). The CDR3 runs 14 residues. Germline V gives CDR1 SGHNT, CDR2 YYREEE (reference sequence). Between the trimmed V and J ends, which lost 3 bases and 7 bases, there was a span of 14 bases.

The V call is TRBV6-5, the J call TRBJ2-2, with unresolved D. The length of the CDR3 is 12 residues. Looked up from germline, CDR1 is MNHEY and CDR2 is SVGAGI. Trimming shortened V by 2 bases and J by 8 bases, and 6 bases separated the two germline ends. The CDR3 DNA sequence: TGTGCCAGCAGTTACGGTTCGGGGGAGCTGTTTTTT. Amino acid sequence: CASSYGSGELFF.

This rearrangement joins TRBV12-3 or TRBV12-4 to TRBJ1-1; D is perhaps TRBD1 (6 bases). The V and J ends lost 3 bases and 6 bases respectively, with 14 bases between them. The CDR3 is 14 residues long. The DNA of the CDR3 is TGTGCCAGCAGTTTTTCAGGGGATCGGTCTGAAGCTTTCTTT. Its translation is CASSFSGDRSEAFF.

The chain links TRBV29-1 to TRBJ2-7, with a weak D call TRBD2 (6 bases). V dropped 6 bases and J dropped 4 bases, with 10 bases sitting between them. The CDR3 has 11 amino acids. CDR1 SQVTM and CDR2 ANQGSEA come from the germline V gene. For the CDR3, the DNA is TGCAGCGTGACTAGTGCGTACGAGCAGTACTTC. Encoded protein: CSVTSAYEQYF.

The CDR3 spells CSVDTGRGSYNEQFF. Written as DNA, the CDR3 is TGCAGCGTTGATACCGGGAGGGGATCCTACAATGAGCAGTTCTTC. This chain connects TRBV29-1 to TRBJ2-1, with 8 bases matching TRBD2. Germline CDR1 and CDR2: SQVTM and ANQGSEA. V was pared by 3 bases and J by 1 base, with 5 bases of the junction left unmatched. This CDR3 is built from 15 residues.

The chain joins TRBV7-2 to TRBJ1-2; tentatively, D is TRBD1 (5 bases). With 1 base removed from V and 4 bases from J, the gap between germline ends came to 13 bases. This CDR3 contains 15 residues. Germline lookup yields CDR1 SGHTA and CDR2 FQGNSA. The CDR3 spells CASSLEGRISYGYTF. The DNA of the CDR3 is TGTGCCAGCAGCTTAGAGGGACGGATCAGCTATGGCTACACCTTC.

The chain carries TRBV18 and TRBJ2-3, with TRBD1 identical over 12 bases. Germline lookup yields CDR1 KGHSH and CDR2 LQKENI. The CDR3 has 14 amino acids. The V segment lost 3 bases and the J segment 7 bases; nucleotides outside the gene matches: 2. The CDR3 here is CASSPGQGANTQYF. The CDR3 nucleotides are TGTGCCAGCTCACCGGGACAGGGGGCAAATACGCAGTATTTT.

The chain carries TRBV9 and TRBJ2-3, with D tentatively TRBD1 (6 bases). The CDR3 covers 15 residues. With 0 bases removed from V and 4 bases from J, the gap between germline ends came to 12 bases. From germline, CDR1 is SGDLS and CDR2 YYNGEE. CDR3 region: CASSVGRAGADTQYF. The CDR3 bases are TGTGCCAGCAGCGTAGGTCGGGCAGGGGCAGATACGCAGTATTTT.

Here the CDR3 DNA reads TGTGCCTGGATGCGGAGGGGTGGGGGTCAGCCCCAGCATTTT. Encoded protein: CAWMRRGGGQPQHF. The rearrangement uses TRBV30 and TRBJ1-5; a possible D gene is TRBD1 (5 bases). V lost 4 bases and J 6 bases, leaving 16 bases between the germline ends. This CDR3 contains 14 residues. CDR1 is GTSNPN, CDR2 SVGIG, per germline (reference sequence).

This clonotype has only one observation. The chain joins TRBV18 to TRBJ2-5; 12 bases are a match to TRBD2. V trimming: 3 bases; J trimming: 4 bases; junction bases outside the gene matches: 9. This CDR3 has 17 residues. Germline V gene sequence: CDR1 KGHSH, CDR2 LQKENI. CDR3 sequence: CASSPQLAGGAGETQYF. The CDR3 DNA reads TGTGCCAGCTCACCGCAACTAGCGGGAGGAGCTGGAGAGACCCAGTACTTC.

The chain carries TRBV3-1 and TRBJ2-4; D unclear. With 4 bases removed from V and 0 bases from J, the gap between germline ends came to 13 bases. Germline lookup yields CDR1 LGHDT and CDR2 YNNKEL (reference sequence). The CDR3 length is 16 residues. The CDR3 bases are TGTGCCAGCAGCCGATGGTCGGCCAGAGCCAAAAACATTCAGTACTTC. Translating gives CASSRWSARAKNIQYF.

The rearrangement joins TRBV6-2 or TRBV6-3 to TRBJ1-5; no reliable D call. CDR1 is MNHEY, CDR2 SVGEGT, per germline. The V and J ends lost 5 bases and 7 bases respectively, with 12 bases between them. This CDR3 contains 13 residues. The CDR3 here is CASSDIGSQPQHF. CDR3 DNA: TGTGCCAGCAGTGACATTGGTAGCCAGCCCCAGCATTTT.

The V gene is TRBV30, the J gene TRBJ1-2; no definite D call. Germline assignment: CDR1 GTSNPN and CDR2 SVGIG (reference sequence). The CDR3 is 13 residues long. The V and J ends lost 3 bases and 4 bases respectively, with 12 bases between them. The CDR3 region has the DNA TGTGCCTGGAGCCCCATGAGTCCCTATGGCTACACCTTC. Translated: CAWSPMSPYGYTF.

The V gene is TRBV25-1, the J gene TRBJ2-1; no reliable D call. V dropped 4 bases and J dropped 6 bases, with 7 bases sitting between them. The CDR3 consists of 12 residues. The germline CDR1 and CDR2 sequences are MGHDK and SYGVNS. The CDR3 sequence: CASSVLPNEQFF. For the CDR3, the DNA is TGTGCCAGCAGTGTTCTTCCCAATGAGCAGTTCTTC.